These 31 T cell receptor beta chains were all obtained from the same sample, sequenced in a study of beta chain features in type 1 diabetes. The isolated RNA, all of it, was reverse transcribed, so expressed TCRB transcripts were what got sequenced. The table came from immunoSEQ multiplex PCR; TCRdb's copy has only in-frame clones and leaves some out. Here the sample spans fewer than 650,000 clones, roughly a sixth being singletons. Sequenced sample: naive CD4+ T cells from blood. These receptors all come from a man between 18 and 29 years old in good health.

The chain combines TRBV21-1 with TRBJ1-4; no check of the table's D call, TRBD1, against the DNA was made. TRBV21-1 is described as a pseudogene. This CDR3 has 16 residues. The CDR3 DNA follows: TGTGCCAGCAGCAAGCCCGAATGGGGCCTTTTCGAAAAACTGTTTTTT. Amino acids: CASSKPEWGLFEKLFF.

This clone was observed a few times. The chain is built from TRBV4-2 and TRBJ2-3; 9 bases agree with TRBD2. The CDR3 consists of 19 residues. Trimming at V came to 0 bases and at J to 0 bases, leaving 10 bases not matched to a gene. Germline CDR1 is LGHNA and CDR2 is YNFKEQ. The CDR3 loop is CASSQERSGGPFSTDTQYF. In nucleotides, the CDR3 is TGTGCCAGCAGCCAAGAGAGGAGCGGGGGGCCCTTTAGCACAGATACGCAGTATTTT.

The rearrangement links TRBV28 to TRBJ2-5, with 7 nucleotides matching TRBD1. The CDR3 extends over 13 amino acids. Trimming cost V 6 bases and J 3 bases; bases outside gene matches: 4. Germline V lookup: CDR1 MDHEN, CDR2 SYDVKM. Here the CDR3 DNA reads TGTGCCAGCAGGGCCGGGACAGAAGAGACCCAGTACTTC. As protein: CASRAGTEETQYF.

This chain uses TRBV21-1 with TRBJ2-3; whether TRBD2, the table's D call, matches the DNA was not checked. TRBV21-1 has pseudogene status. This CDR3 region has 17 residues. The CDR3 sequence: CASSDHPGREGTDTQYF. DNA for the CDR3: TGTGCCAGCAGCGATCACCCGGGGCGGGAGGGCACAGATACGCAGTATTTT.

This clone was seen a handful of times. V is TRBV5-1 and J is TRBJ1-3; D gene ambiguous. Germline V gene data show CDR1 as SGHRS and CDR2 as YFSETQ. The CDR3 is 14 amino acids. Trimming cost V 1 base and J 0 bases, with 5 bases left between them. CDR3: CASSLSDSGNTIYF. In DNA form, the CDR3 reads TGCGCCAGCAGCTTGTCAGACTCTGGAAACACCATATATTTT. Combining the CDR3 with reference TRBV5-1 and TRBJ1-3 gives the whole variable domain KAGVTQTPRYLIKTRGQQVTLSCSPISGHRSVSWYQQTPGQGLQFLFEYFSETQRNKGNFPGRFSGRQFSNSRSEMNVSTLELGDSALYLCASSLSDSGNTIYFGEGSWLTVV.

This clone was recorded a few times. The rearrangement uses TRBV6-1 and TRBJ1-5; D ambiguous. The germline gives CDR1 MNHNS, CDR2 SASEGT. The length of the CDR3 is 14 residues. Trimming took off 8 bases at V and 0 bases at J, with 11 bases between the two ends. This CDR3 is CASLRADSNQPQHF. As DNA, the CDR3 is TGTGCCAGCTTGCGGGCGGATAGCAATCAGCCCCAGCATTTT.

This clone was recorded a few times. The genes are TRBV5-4 and TRBJ2-1; D is possibly TRBD2 (6 bases). Trimming shortened V by 4 bases and J by 11 bases, and 10 bases separated the two germline ends. This CDR3 has 11 residues. Germline values: CDR1 SGHNT, CDR2 YYREEE (reference sequence). CDR3 sequence (DNA): TGTGCCAGCAGCCAAGGGACTCAGCAGTTCTTC. This translates into CASSQGTQQFF.

This clone occurred a few times. The chain joins TRBV15 to TRBJ2-1; a possible D gene is TRBD1 (6 bases). The germline CDR1 and CDR2 sequences are LNHNV and YYDKDF (reference sequence). Trimming removed 3 bases at V and 16 bases at J, with 28 bases between. The CDR3 has 16 amino acids. CDR3 region: CATSREPRAGPRGSFF. CDR3 sequence (DNA): TGTGCCACCAGCAGGGAACCCCGGGCAGGACCCAGGGGCAGTTTCTTC.

This clone was observed a handful of times. CDR3: CASIGPAYEQYF. The CDR3 DNA reads as TGCGCCAGCATCGGCCCAGCGTACGAGCAGTACTTC. The V and J genes are TRBV5-1 and TRBJ2-7; D remains ambiguous. Deletions cut 6 bases from V and 4 bases from J, with 11 bases between. CDR1 and CDR2 (germline): SGHRS, YFSETQ. CDR3 length: 12 amino acids.

This rearrangement joins TRBV4-1 to TRBJ1-2; D call uncertain. The CDR3 consists of 14 residues. Germline loops: CDR1 MGHRA, CDR2 YSYEKL. The V end was cut by 0 bases, the J end by 10 bases, with 15 bases between. The CDR3 reads CASSQDPSQLDYTF. CDR3 bases: TGCGCCAGCAGCCAAGATCCTTCCCAACTAGACTACACCTTC.

This clone was detected only a few times. The V and J genes are TRBV5-4 and TRBJ2-7; 8 bases align to TRBD1. This CDR3 is 15 amino acids long. Germline loops: CDR1 SGHNT, CDR2 YYREEE (reference sequence). Unmatched junction bases numbered 5, after V lost 0 bases and J lost 3 bases. CDR3 loop: CASSLGRDRHYEQYF. In DNA form, the CDR3 reads TGTGCCAGCAGCTTGGGCCGGGACAGGCACTACGAGCAGTACTTC.

The V gene is TRBV28, the J gene TRBJ2-7, with D possibly being TRBD1 (6 bases). V lost 6 bases, J lost 0 bases, and 12 bases lay in between. CDR3 size: 14 residues. Germline loops: CDR1 MDHEN, CDR2 SYDVKM. The CDR3 coding sequence is TGTGCCAGCAGAGGGGACAAGAGCTCCTACGAGCAGTACTTC. It codes for CASRGDKSSYEQYF.

The chain recombines TRBV7-9 with TRBJ2-2; 8 positions match TRBD2. The CDR3 is made up of 16 amino acids. J was trimmed by 0 bases and V by 2 bases; bases with no gene match: 2. In germline, CDR1 is SEHNR, CDR2 FQNEAQ (reference sequence). The chain's CDR3 is CASSLLGLANTGELFF. As DNA, the CDR3 is TGTGCCAGCAGCTTATTGGGACTAGCGAACACCGGGGAGCTGTTTTTT.

This sequence joins TRBV2 and TRBJ1-2; maybe TRBD1 (5 bases). This CDR3 spans 19 amino acids. The germline V gene has CDR1 SNHLY and CDR2 FYNNEI. The ends were cut back, 6 bases at V and 5 bases at J, with 31 bases in the middle. Here the CDR3 reads CASSRASSTGTHTSYGYTF. The DNA for the CDR3 is TGTGCCAGCAGCCGAGCCTCGAGTACGGGGACCCACACTTCATATGGCTACACCTTC. The whole variable domain, remainder taken from reference TRBV2 and TRBJ1-2, is EPEVTQTPSHQVTQMGQEVILRCVPISNHLYFYWYRQILGQKVEFLVSFYNNEISEKSEIFDDQFSVERPDGSNFTLKIRSTKLEDSAMYFCASSRASSTGTHTSYGYTFGSGTRLTVV.

This clone was counted only a few times. The V gene is TRBV15, the J gene TRBJ1-2, with a tentative D call TRBD1 (6 bases). CDR3 length: 15 residues. Trimming cost V 0 bases and J 7 bases, with 15 bases left between them. CDR1 LNHNV and CDR2 YYDKDF come from the germline V gene (reference sequence). The CDR3 is CATSRDPGRGAGYTF. The CDR3, as DNA: TGTGCCACCAGCAGAGATCCCGGCAGGGGCGCTGGCTACACCTTC. The full variable domain, in which reference TRBV15 and TRBJ1-2 provide the parts outside the CDR3, is DAMVIQNPRYQVTQFGKPVTLSCSQTLNHNVMYWYQQKSSQAPKLLFHYYDKDFNNEADTPDNFQSRRPNTSFCFLDIRSPGLGDTAMYLCATSRDPGRGAGYTFGSGTRLTVV.

This clone showed up just a few times. The CDR3, as DNA: TGTGCCAGCAGTCCACATGGACAGGGCCTCTACGAGCAGTACTTC. Its protein product is CASSPHGQGLYEQYF. The V call is TRBV27, the J call TRBJ2-7, with 8 bases identical to TRBD1. The CDR3 sequence is 15 residues long. V was clipped by 5 bases and J by 3 bases; unmatched bases: 9. Germline V CDR1 and CDR2: MNHEY, SMNVEV (reference sequence).

This chain joins TRBV30 and TRBJ1-5; 7 bases match TRBD1. Losses at the gene ends were 0 bases for V and 9 bases for J; bases not matched to a gene: 5. The CDR3 sequence is 13 residues long. Germline CDR1 and CDR2: GTSNPN and SVGIG (reference sequence). The DNA of the CDR3 is TGTGCCTGGAGTGTAAGGGGGCGAGTGCCCCAGCATTTT. Its protein is CAWSVRGRVPQHF.

This clone was counted only a few times. The chain carries TRBV9 and TRBJ1-1; D is uncertain. V was trimmed by 4 bases and J by 1 base, leaving 11 bases between them. Germline V gene sequence: CDR1 SGDLS, CDR2 YYNGEE. The CDR3 totals 14 residues. The CDR3 is CASSPRGANTEAFF. CDR3 DNA: TGTGCCAGCAGCCCCCGGGGTGCGAACACTGAAGCTTTCTTT.

The V and J genes are TRBV27 and TRBJ2-3; D remains ambiguous. Germline V gives CDR1 MNHEY, CDR2 SMNVEV (reference sequence). V was shortened by 6 bases and J by 0 bases, with 7 bases between the two germline ends. This CDR3 comprises 13 residues. In nucleotides, the CDR3 is TGTGCCAGCAGAGGTACTAGCACAGATACGCAGTATTTT. It is translated as CASRGTSTDTQYF.

This clone was observed a handful of times. V usage is TRBV25-1 and J usage is TRBJ2-1; weak D call: TRBD2 (5 bases). Per germline, CDR1 MGHDK and CDR2 SYGVNS. V shed 3 bases and J shed 10 bases, with 13 bases lying between them. The CDR3 has 13 amino acids. The DNA for the CDR3 is TGTGCCAGCAGTGAGTGGGAGCCGCCGGAGCAGTTCTTC. This encodes CASSEWEPPEQFF.

There are a few counts of this clone. This rearrangement joins TRBV7-2 to TRBJ2-2; unclear D gene. CDR1 and CDR2 (germline): SGHTA, FQGNSA. V lost 1 base and J 2 bases, leaving 8 bases between the germline ends. This CDR3 has 15 residues. CDR3 amino acids: CASSLGGKNTGELFF. The CDR3, as DNA: TGTGCCAGCAGCTTAGGTGGCAAAAACACCGGGGAGCTGTTTTTT. The whole variable domain, filled in from reference TRBV7-2 and TRBJ2-2, reads GAGVSQSPSNKVTEKGKDVELRCDPISGHTALYWYRQSLGQGLEFLIYFQGNSAPDKSGLPSDRFSAERTGGSVSTLTIQRTQQEDSAVYLCASSLGGKNTGELFFGEGSRLTVL.

Only a few counts were recorded for this clone. Additional DNA sequences in this sample encode the identical CDR3. Written as DNA, the CDR3 is TGCGCCAGTCGCCGGGGAGAAGAGACCCAGTACTTC. This encodes CASRRGEETQYF. This chain links TRBV5-1 with TRBJ2-5; weak D call: TRBD2 (5 bases). The CDR3 spans 12 residues. V was pared by 8 bases and J by 3 bases, with 11 bases between. Germline lookup yields CDR1 SGHRS and CDR2 YFSETQ.

The V and J genes are TRBV29-1 and TRBJ2-1; 8 nucleotides line up with TRBD1. The CDR3 has 12 amino acids. Germline CDR1 and CDR2: SQVTM and ANQGSEA. CDR3 bases: TGCACTGCAGGGGGCGCGGGGAATGAGCAGTTCTTC. Encoded protein: CTAGGAGNEQFF.

The chain recombines TRBV25-1 with TRBJ1-1, with no clear D. CDR1 is MGHDK and CDR2 is SYGVNS in the germline V gene. Trimming took off 6 bases at V and 4 bases at J, with 12 bases between the two ends. The CDR3 length is 13 residues. The CDR3 DNA is TGTGCCAGCAGAAGAGGGCGGTCCACTGAAGCTTTCTTT. It codes for CASRRGRSTEAFF.

This clone was seen only a few times. The chain combines TRBV29-1 with TRBJ1-5; TRBD1 aligns across 7 bases. The V gene's germline CDR1 is SQVTM and CDR2 ANQGSEA. The CDR3 spans 16 residues. The V gene end was trimmed by 4 bases and the J gene end by 0 bases; junction bases not matched to a gene: 9. The CDR3 sequence is CSVGGDSRNSNQPQHF. In DNA form, the CDR3 reads TGCAGCGTTGGCGGGGACAGCCGAAATAGCAATCAGCCCCAGCATTTT.

This clone was counted only a few times. The chain couples TRBV9 to TRBJ1-1; D not resolved. Trimming removed 0 bases from V and 3 bases from J, with 6 bases in between. CDR1 is SGDLS and CDR2 is YYNGEE in the germline V gene. The CDR3 spans 13 residues. For the CDR3, the DNA is TGTGCCAGCAGCGTAGCATGGGACACTGAAGCTTTCTTT. Translating gives CASSVAWDTEAFF.

This clone was counted only a few times. This chain connects TRBV28 to TRBJ2-1; D not certain. The V gene lost 1 base and the J gene lost 0 bases, with 10 bases spanning the gap. CDR1 and CDR2 from the germline V gene are MDHEN and SYDVKM. This CDR3 has 16 amino acids. The CDR3 sequence is CASSLFTVASYNEQFF. The CDR3 bases are TGTGCCAGCAGTTTATTTACAGTAGCCTCCTACAATGAGCAGTTCTTC.

This clone was counted between two and nine times. The rearrangement links TRBV6-5 to TRBJ1-4; D not resolved. The CDR3 runs to 14 residues. From germline, CDR1 is MNHEY and CDR2 SVGAGI. V lost 2 bases and J 8 bases, leaving 12 bases between the germline ends. CDR3 DNA sequence: TGTGCCAGCAGTTACAGCCCCGCACGGGAAAAACTGTTTTTT. The encoded protein is CASSYSPAREKLFF.

The chain links TRBV7-3 to TRBJ1-1, with 10 bases fitting TRBD1. Germline CDR1 SGHTA, CDR2 FQGTGA. CDR3 length: 15 amino acids. V lost 5 bases, J lost 3 bases, and 6 bases stayed unmatched. For the CDR3, the DNA is TGTGCCAGCAGCACCGGACAGGGGGGACACACTGAAGCTTTCTTT. Translation: CASSTGQGGHTEAFF.

This clone turned up a few times. This rearrangement joins TRBV6-5 to TRBJ1-5, with 7 nucleotides matching TRBD1. The CDR3 has 16 residues. In germline, CDR1 is MNHEY, CDR2 SVGAGI. Trimming removed 2 bases from V and 4 bases from J; junction bases left unmatched: 8. Here the CDR3 reads CASSYPGGGANQPQHF. The CDR3 DNA reads as TGTGCCAGCAGTTACCCAGGAGGGGGCGCGAATCAGCCCCAGCATTTT.

This clone turned up a few times. This same CDR3 is encoded by further DNA sequences in the sample. CDR3 sequence: CSGGQSYNEQFF. The CDR3, as DNA: TGCAGCGGCGGACAGTCCTACAATGAGCAGTTCTTC. The chain combines TRBV29-1 with TRBJ2-1, with D perhaps matching TRBD1 (6 bases). The CDR3 contains 12 residues. Trimming removed 7 bases at V and 1 base at J, with 8 bases between. Germline CDR1 SQVTM, CDR2 ANQGSEA.